Below, 31 T cell receptor beta chains from the same sample are listed, as sequenced in a study of blood T cell repertoires in COVID-19. The method was immunoSEQ multiplex PCR; TCRdb's version includes in-frame clones alone and lacks a portion of them. In the table there are roughly 320,000 clones, 70% to 90% of which are singletons. Sequenced: peripheral blood. These receptor sequences come from a woman aged 50 to 60 with COVID-19, enrolled during active disease.

The rearrangement joins TRBV7-2 to TRBJ2-5; D possibly corresponds to TRBD2 (5 bases). The CDR3 contains 13 residues. Germline CDR1 SGHTA, CDR2 FQGNSA. Trimming took off 5 bases at V and 7 bases at J, with 14 bases between the two ends. CDR3 DNA: TGTGCCAGCAGCCGGTATAGCGCGGGGACCCAGTACTTC. Encoded protein: CASSRYSAGTQYF.

The CDR3 region has the DNA TGCGCCAGCAGTAGGTTCCTCAGCGGAAGTAGCACAGATACGCAGTATTTT. Protein: CASSRFLSGSSTDTQYF. The J gene is TRBJ2-3, the V gene TRBV5-1, with a possible D match to TRBD2 (5 bases). There are 17 residues in the CDR3. Germline V gives CDR1 SGHRS, CDR2 YFSETQ. With 5 bases removed from V and 0 bases from J, the gap between germline ends came to 19 bases. Variable domain in full (rest from reference TRBV5-1 and TRBJ2-3): KAGVTQTPRYLIKTRGQQVTLSCSPISGHRSVSWYQQTPGQGLQFLFEYFSETQRNKGNFPGRFSGRQFSNSRSEMNVSTLELGDSALYLCASSRFLSGSSTDTQYFGPGTRLTVL.

The chain couples TRBV13 to TRBJ2-5, with a tentative D call TRBD2 (6 bases). CDR3 length: 13 amino acids. Germline V gene lookup returns CDR1 PRHDT and CDR2 FYEKMQ (reference sequence). The V end was cut by 7 bases, the J end by 2 bases, with 11 bases between. CDR3 bases: TGTGCCAGCACCTCGACTAGGCAAGAGACCCAGTACTTC. Residues: CASTSTRQETQYF. Drawing the rest from reference TRBV13 and TRBJ2-5, the complete variable domain is AAGVIQSPRHLIKEKRETATLKCYPIPRHDTVYWYQQGPGQDPQFLISFYEKMQSDKGSIPDRFSAQQFSDYHSELNMSSLELGDSALYFCASTSTRQETQYFGPGTRLLVL.

This clone was seen a few times. The rearrangement uses TRBV5-1 and TRBJ2-1, with 9 bases matching TRBD2. The CDR3 spans 15 residues. Per the germline V gene, CDR1 is SGHRS and CDR2 is YFSETQ. V lost 2 bases to trimming and J lost 7 bases; unmatched junction nucleotides: 7. The CDR3 loop reads CASSFYGGRDNEQFF. The CDR3 DNA sequence: TGCGCCAGCAGCTTCTACGGCGGGAGGGATAATGAGCAGTTCTTC.

The chain uses TRBV5-1 and TRBJ1-5; a possible D gene is TRBD1 (6 bases). The CDR3 is made up of 14 amino acids. Germline V lookup: CDR1 SGHRS, CDR2 YFSETQ. The ends were cut back, 0 bases at V and 8 bases at J, with 12 bases in the middle. In DNA form, the CDR3 reads TGCGCCAGCAGCTTGGAGGGCAGGGGAAAGCCCCAGCATTTT. It codes for CASSLEGRGKPQHF.

The chain recombines TRBV10-3 with TRBJ2-1; 10 bases map to TRBD2. The CDR3 runs to 16 residues. The germline V gene has CDR1 ENHRY and CDR2 SYGVKD. V lost 5 bases and J lost 5; bases outside the gene matches: 9. The CDR3 sequence: CAISTLAGVSHNEQFF. The CDR3 bases are TGTGCCATCAGTACCCTAGCGGGAGTTAGCCACAATGAGCAGTTCTTC.

Turning to this clone: The limits of the CDR3 on the DNA are not certain, so only TCRdb's listed CDR3 is given. The rearrangement joins TRBV4-1 to TRBJ2-5; the D call in the table, TRBD2, was not verified against the DNA. The germline CDR1 and CDR2 sequences are MGHRA and YSYEKL. The CDR3 is 15 amino acids long, termini counted. The CDR3 sequence: CASSHRGFLAETQYF.

The CDR3 loop reads CASSTLWDRVTEAFF. The DNA for the CDR3 is TGTGCCAGCAGTACACTATGGGACAGGGTGACTGAAGCTTTCTTT. The V call is TRBV6-5, the J call TRBJ1-1; 9 nucleotides match TRBD1. The germline V gene has CDR1 MNHEY and CDR2 SVGAGI. Losses at the gene ends were 5 bases for V and 5 bases for J; bases not matched to a gene: 9. The CDR3 loop spans 15 amino acids.

The CDR3 is CASGLGTGDIYNEQFF. CDR3 coding DNA: TGTGCTAGTGGTCTAGGGACAGGGGATATTTACAATGAGCAGTTCTTC. The V gene is TRBV12-5, the J gene TRBJ2-1; 10 positions match TRBD1. Trimming took 5 bases from V and 4 from J; bases not matched to a gene: 8. In germline, CDR1 is LGHNT, CDR2 FRNRAP. The CDR3 is 16 residues long.

Here the CDR3 reads CASSLEAGGLGEQYF. Written as DNA, the CDR3 is TGTGCCAGCAGCTTAGAAGCGGGAGGGTTGGGCGAGCAGTACTTC. The chain couples TRBV7-2 to TRBJ2-7; 10 bases are a match to TRBD2. The CDR3 is 15 residues long. The trim removed 1 base at V and 6 bases at J, leaving 6 bases unmatched. In germline, CDR1 is SGHTA, CDR2 FQGNSA.

The chain joins TRBV5-5 to TRBJ1-2; unclear D gene. Germline V gene sequence: CDR1 SGHKS, CDR2 YYEKEE (reference sequence). V was trimmed by 1 base and J by 3 bases, leaving 16 bases between them. This CDR3 is 16 amino acids long. The CDR3 sequence: CASSLTPFRVDYGYTF. DNA of the CDR3: TGTGCCAGCAGCTTGACGCCTTTTAGAGTGGACTATGGCTACACCTTC.

As DNA, the CDR3 is TGTGCCAGCAGCGGTCAGGGGTCCACCTATGGCTACACCTTC. Translating it yields CASSGQGSTYGYTF. This chain links TRBV7-9 with TRBJ1-2; D is perhaps TRBD1 (6 bases). The CDR3 contains 14 residues. V was shortened by 5 bases and J by 4 bases, with 14 bases between the two germline ends. The germline gives CDR1 SEHNR, CDR2 FQNEAQ (reference sequence). The variable domain in full, completed from reference TRBV7-9 and TRBJ1-2, reads DTGVSQNPRHKITKRGQNVTFRCDPISEHNRLYWYRQTLGQGPEFLTYFQNEAQLEKSRLLSDRFSAERPKGSFSTLEIQRTEQGDSAMYLCASSGQGSTYGYTFGSGTRLTVV.

The V gene is TRBV7-2, the J gene TRBJ1-6, with a weak D call TRBD1 (5 bases). The CDR3 has 17 amino acids. V gave up 6 bases and J gave up 0 bases, with 15 bases separating them. Per germline, CDR1 SGHTA and CDR2 FQGNSA. In nucleotides, the CDR3 is TGTGCCAGCAGGGGAGGAAAGGGGAGCTCCTATAATTCACCCCTCCACTTT. Its protein product is CASRGGKGSSYNSPLHF.

The rearrangement links TRBV7-2 to TRBJ2-1; 9 bases align to TRBD2. The trim removed 6 bases at V and 4 bases at J, leaving 7 bases unmatched. CDR3 length: 15 amino acids. The germline CDR1 and CDR2 sequences are SGHTA and FQGNSA. DNA for the CDR3: TGTGCCAGCAGGTTGCGGGAGGGCCTTTACAATGAGCAGTTCTTC. Its translation: CASRLREGLYNEQFF.

On this clone: Compared with germline, one end of the junction differs, possibly owing to a read error. The CDR3: CASSLDPGLVGF. DNA for the CDR3: TGTGCCAGCAGCTTAGATCCCGGACTAGTTGGCTTC. The chain links TRBV13 to TRBJ2-7; 7 nucleotides line up with TRBD2. CDR3 length: 12 amino acids. Germline V gene sequence: CDR1 PRHDT, CDR2 FYEKMQ (reference sequence).

This sequence joins TRBV5-6 and TRBJ1-6, with TRBD1 as a possible D gene (6 bases). Germline CDR1 SGHDT, CDR2 YYEEEE. This CDR3 has 16 amino acids. Trimming removed 0 bases at V and 4 bases at J, with 11 bases between. CDR3 DNA: TGTGCCAGCAGCTTGGACCCGCAGGGGTATAATTCACCCCTCCACTTT. This codes for CASSLDPQGYNSPLHF.

V and J are TRBV3-1 (or the pseudogene TRBV3-2) and TRBJ2-7; possible D gene TRBD2, 7 bases. With 4 bases removed from V and 4 bases from J, the gap between germline ends came to 11 bases. In germline, CDR1 is LGHDT, CDR2 YNNKEL (reference sequence). This CDR3 is built from 13 residues. CDR3 amino acids: CASSRRGAYEQYF. The CDR3 DNA is TGTGCCAGCAGCCGCCGGGGGGCGTACGAGCAGTACTTC.

The V call is TRBV15, the J call TRBJ1-1, with D perhaps matching TRBD1 (6 bases). Trimming removed 6 bases from V and 0 bases from J, with 8 bases in between. Germline values: CDR1 LNHNV, CDR2 YYDKDF (reference sequence). The CDR3 totals 13 residues. The CDR3 is CATRNRVNTEAFF. CDR3 DNA sequence: TGTGCCACCAGAAACAGGGTGAACACTGAAGCTTTCTTT.

The CDR3 nucleotides read TGTGCCAGCAGCCCTGAGAGGCTGATTCAAGAGACCCAGTACTTC. Its translation is CASSPERLIQETQYF. The rearrangement links TRBV3-1 (or the pseudogene TRBV3-2) to TRBJ2-5; D gene uncertain. Germline assignment: CDR1 LGHDT and CDR2 YNNKEL (reference sequence). The CDR3 spans 15 residues. V shed 4 bases and J shed 2 bases, with 14 bases lying between them.

J is TRBJ1-2 and V is TRBV2, with unresolved D. The CDR3 has 13 amino acids. V was trimmed by 8 bases and J by 3 bases, leaving 13 bases between them. In germline, CDR1 is SNHLY, CDR2 FYNNEI. CDR3 in amino acids: CASETRTDYGYTF. CDR3 DNA sequence: TGTGCCAGCGAGACTAGGACGGACTATGGCTACACCTTC.

CDR3 protein: CASSPPPGDNYGYTF. DNA of the CDR3: TGTGCCAGCAGTCCCCCCCCCGGGGATAACTATGGCTACACCTTC. The chain uses TRBV2 and TRBJ1-2, with unresolved D. Trimming removed 5 bases from V and 1 base from J, with 14 bases in between. The CDR3 runs 15 residues. CDR1 and CDR2 (germline): SNHLY, FYNNEI. Full variable domain (rest looked up from reference TRBV2 and TRBJ1-2): EPEVTQTPSHQVTQMGQEVILRCVPISNHLYFYWYRQILGQKVEFLVSFYNNEISEKSEIFDDQFSVERPDGSNFTLKIRSTKLEDSAMYFCASSPPPGDNYGYTFGSGTRLTVV.

This clone came up once. The V call is TRBV7-9, the J call TRBJ2-3; 7 nucleotides align to TRBD1. Germline V gene lookup returns CDR1 SEHNR and CDR2 FQNEAQ (reference sequence). The CDR3 extends over 17 amino acids. Germline trimming cut 0 bases from V and 2 bases from J; bases unmatched to any gene: 8. The CDR3 bases are TGTGCCAGCAGCTTAGCGCTGACAGGGAGTATCACAGATACGCAGTATTTT. Its translation: CASSLALTGSITDTQYF. The full variable domain, completed using reference TRBV7-9 and TRBJ2-3, is DTGVSQNPRHKITKRGQNVTFRCDPISEHNRLYWYRQTLGQGPEFLTYFQNEAQLEKSRLLSDRFSAERPKGSFSTLEIQRTEQGDSAMYLCASSLALTGSITDTQYFGPGTRLTVL.

The chain employs TRBV5-4 and TRBJ2-7, with 8 bases that match TRBD1. This CDR3 is built from 13 residues. V was pared by 4 bases and J by 5 bases, with 5 bases of the junction left unmatched. Germline V gene sequence: CDR1 SGHNT, CDR2 YYREEE (reference sequence). In nucleotides, the CDR3 is TGTGCCAGCAGCCACGGACAGGGCCACGAGCAGTACTTC. Its translation is CASSHGQGHEQYF.

This sequence joins TRBV30 and TRBJ1-5; 7 positions agree with TRBD1. J gave up 1 base and V 1 base, and 10 bases lay outside the gene matches. CDR1 is GTSNPN and CDR2 is SVGIG in the germline V gene (reference sequence). The CDR3 is 17 residues long. CDR3 residues: CAWSGRSGTESNQPQHF. In DNA, the CDR3 is TGTGCCTGGAGTGGAAGATCAGGGACAGAAAGCAATCAGCCCCAGCATTTT.

This chain connects TRBV25-1 to TRBJ2-5; TRBD1 might be the D (5 bases). The CDR3 runs 14 residues. Trimming shortened V by 4 bases and J by 1 base, and 10 bases separated the two germline ends. Germline V CDR1 and CDR2: MGHDK, SYGVNS. CDR3: CASSAPTAQETQYF. The CDR3 bases are TGTGCCAGCAGTGCCCCGACAGCCCAAGAGACCCAGTACTTC.

For this clone: Other DNA variants within this sample encode the same CDR3. V and J are TRBV19 and TRBJ1-2; 10 positions agree with TRBD1. The V gene end was trimmed by 8 bases and the J gene end by 2 bases; junction bases not matched to a gene: 5. The CDR3 has 14 amino acids. CDR1 and CDR2 from the germline V gene are LNHDA and SQIVND (reference sequence). The CDR3 DNA reads as TGTGCCAGTTTACCGGGACAGGGGAACTATGGCTACACCTTC. It specifies CASLPGQGNYGYTF.

The V gene is TRBV5-1, the J gene TRBJ2-4; 8 bases map to TRBD1. The CDR3 length is 15 residues. The germline V gene has CDR1 SGHRS and CDR2 YFSETQ. Trimming cost V 4 bases and J 6 bases; bases outside gene matches: 9. CDR3 bases: TGCGCCAGCAGCCCACAACCAGACAGGGGAAACATTCAGTACTTC. This sequence encodes CASSPQPDRGNIQYF.

The chain links TRBV5-1 to TRBJ2-1, with TRBD2 matching over 11 bases. Trimming cost V 1 base and J 7 bases; bases outside gene matches: 4. Germline V gene lookup returns CDR1 SGHRS and CDR2 YFSETQ. The CDR3 totals 15 residues. CDR3 loop: CASSLLIAGGNEQFF. CDR3 DNA: TGCGCCAGCAGCTTGCTAATAGCGGGAGGGAATGAGCAGTTCTTC.

V usage is TRBV30 and J usage is TRBJ2-2; D might be TRBD2 (6 bases). The CDR3 has 13 amino acids. V was trimmed by 2 bases and J by 7 bases, leaving 11 bases between them. Germline CDR1 and CDR2: GTSNPN and SVGIG (reference sequence). Here the CDR3 DNA reads TGTGCCTGGAGTAGTACGCGGGGCGGGGAGCTGTTTTTT. This codes for CAWSSTRGGELFF.

This clone occurred a few times. The rearrangement links TRBV2 to TRBJ2-7; the D gene is possibly TRBD2 (5 bases). The length of the CDR3 is 15 residues. CDR1 is SNHLY, CDR2 FYNNEI, per germline. Trimming shortened V by 6 bases and J by 1 base, and 16 bases separated the two germline ends. Written as DNA, the CDR3 is TGTGCCAGCAGCCCCCCCGGCGGGCGATCCTACGAGCAGTACTTC. Its protein is CASSPPGGRSYEQYF.

The chain carries TRBV30 and TRBJ2-1; TRBD2 matches at 13 bases. With 0 bases clipped from V and 4 bases from J, the junction kept 3 bases outside the gene matches. There are 16 residues in the CDR3. CDR1 and CDR2 (germline): GTSNPN, SVGIG (reference sequence). The CDR3 loop is CAWSVTSGRGYNEQFF. CDR3 in DNA: TGTGCCTGGAGTGTAACTAGCGGGAGGGGATACAATGAGCAGTTCTTC.